In this sample, the clone carrying this TCR beta chain turned up a few times. Its antigen is unknown. This entry comes from a study of beta chain features in type 1 diabetes. Regarding the study as a whole: When Type 1 diabetes patients were examined, their TCRB CDR3s proved moderately but significantly shorter in all four CD4+ subsets.

Expressed TCRB transcripts got sequenced, as all isolated RNA was reverse transcribed. Sequencing used immunoSEQ multiplex PCR; TCRdb keeps in-frame clones, though not all of them. The data show a few hundred thousand clones, around 13% seen once. The length of the CDR3 is 15 residues. Unmatched junction bases numbered 8, after V lost 3 bases and J lost 3 bases. The V gene's germline CDR1 is ENHRY and CDR2 SYGVKD. This chain connects TRBV10-3 to TRBJ2-7, with TRBD2 identical over 7 bases. Sequencing input: naive CD4+ T cells from blood. The receptor was isolated from a woman younger than 30 with type 1 diabetes. CDR3 protein: CAISDRRAGNYEQYF. The CDR3 DNA sequence: TGTGCCATCAGTGATCGACGAGCGGGGAACTACGAGCAGTACTTC.